These T cell receptor beta chains were read from a single sample in a study of OX40 agonist ivuxolimab in advanced cancers. This table comes from immunoSEQ multiplex PCR, and its TCRdb copy is limited to in-frame clones, with some not included. The sample has roughly 60,000 clones, just under 85% seen once. The sample was CD4+ or CD8+ T cells sorted from blood, taken in a trial of the OX40 agonist ivuxolimab. These TCRs come from an adult with an advanced solid tumor such as melanoma, head and neck, liver or kidney cancer. Both conserved end residues are part of each CDR3. Each record gives: J gene, V gene, D gene, CDR3 protein, CDR3 DNA. D genes are given only for firm matches.

>TRBJ1-3|TRBV1|NA
CTSSQVNQGSRGNTIYF
TGCACCAGCAGCCAAGTGAACCAGGGATCGCGTGGAAACACCATATATTTT
>TRBJ2-7|TRBV5-1|NA
CASSSDTGYGEQYF
TGCGCCAGCAGCTCCGATACAGGTTACGGGGAGCAGTACTTC
>TRBJ2-7|TRBV19|TRBD1
CASSIGGTGTTEQYF
TGTGCCAGTAGTATAGGGGGGACAGGCACTACCGAGCAGTACTTC
>TRBJ2-2|TRBV19|NA
CASSLGPETGELFF
TGTGCCAGTAGTTTAGGGCCAGAGACCGGGGAGCTGTTTTTT
>TRBJ2-1|TRBV19|NA
CASSHYNEQFF
TGTGCCAGTAGCCACTACAATGAGCAGTTCTTC
>TRBJ1-1|TRBV7-8|NA
CASSLKEEGNTEAFF
TGTGCCAGCAGCTTAAAAGAGGAGGGGAACACTGAAGCTTTCTTT
>TRBJ2-1|TRBV28|NA
CASSLSGNPYNEQFF
TGTGCCAGCAGCCTCTCCGGGAATCCCTACAATGAGCAGTTCTTC
>TRBJ2-3|TRBV5-6|NA
CASSSGLLTDTQYF
TGTGCCAGCAGCTCGGGACTCTTGACAGATACGCAGTATTTT
>TRBJ2-7|TRBV7-9|NA
CASSPQGHEQYF
TGTGCCAGCAGCCCGCAGGGCCACGAGCAGTACTTC
>TRBJ2-7|TRBV7-9|NA
CASSRSYEQYF
TGTGCCAGCAGCCGCTCCTACGAGCAGTACTTC
>TRBJ1-4|TRBV9|NA
CASSPAGDPNEKLFF
TGTGCCAGCAGCCCCGCGGGGGACCCTAATGAAAAACTGTTTTTT
>TRBJ2-3|TRBV5-1|TRBD2
CASIEGTSGITDTQYF
TGCGCCAGCATAGAAGGGACTAGCGGAATCACAGATACGCAGTATTTT
>TRBJ2-3|TRBV7-9|NA
CASSHTSTGTDTQYF
TGTGCCAGCAGCCATACCTCGACGGGCACAGATACGCAGTATTTT
>TRBJ1-5|TRBV2|TRBD1
CASSPGTGYQPQHF
TGTGCCAGCAGCCCCGGGACAGGGTATCAGCCCCAGCATTTT
>TRBJ1-2|TRBV4-1|NA
CASSQEPAGANYGYTF
TGCGCCAGCAGCCAAGAACCGGCCGGAGCAAACTATGGCTACACCTTC
>TRBJ1-4|TRBV5-4|NA
CASSSRQVGEKLFF
TGTGCCAGCAGCTCTCGACAGGTCGGGGAAAAACTGTTTTTT
>TRBJ1-2|TRBV15|NA
CATSRDGVQGSEGYTF
TGTGCCACCAGCAGGGACGGAGTACAGGGTTCTGAGGGCTACACCTTC